The 18 T cell receptor beta chains in this list originate from one sample, sequenced in a study of response to subunit inactivated influenza vaccine (dated by TCRdb to the late 2010s). Receptor libraries were prepared by RT-PCR. The sequencer listed for this sample is Illumina HiSeq 2500. Starting from the raw public reads, TCRdb applied fastp trimming at Q25, assembled clones with MiXCR and retained in-frame beta chains. Every entry covers one CDR3 protein and lists the most common genes and DNA from its rows. Within this sample are under 800,000 distinct CDR3 sequences, with about 14% of them counted one time only. The biggest ten clones account for around 7.3% of the sample. Sequenced material: PBMCs from blood, taken around two weeks before vaccination. These TCRs come from a middle-aged man who received an inactivated influenza vaccine. Donor details come from another sample of the same person, matched by shared clones.

This clonotype was observed many times. This chain's CDR3 is CASSDRENSPLHF. DNA for the CDR3: TGCGCCAGCAGCGACAGGGAAAATTCACCCCTCCACTTT. This chain joins TRBV5-1 and TRBJ1-6; 7 nucleotides line up with TRBD1. Germline trimming cut 4 bases from V and 7 bases from J; bases unmatched to any gene: 2. The CDR3 is made up of 13 amino acids. Germline V gene sequence: CDR1 SGHRS, CDR2 YFSETQ.

This clonotype has just a few counts. CDR3 in amino acids: CASSTRTSGIHYNEQFF. CDR3 nucleotides: TGTGCCAGCAGTACCAGGACTAGCGGAATCCACTACAATGAGCAGTTCTTC. This chain links TRBV6-1 with TRBJ2-1; TRBD2 aligns across 10 bases. With 5 bases clipped from V and 3 bases from J, the junction kept 10 bases outside the gene matches. This CDR3 is built from 17 residues. CDR1 is MNHNS, CDR2 SASEGT, per germline.

V gene TRBV5-6 combines with J gene TRBJ2-5; perhaps D is TRBD1 or TRBD2 (6 bases each). This CDR3 region has 16 residues. With 0 bases removed from V and 5 bases from J, the gap between germline ends came to 17 bases. The germline V gene encodes CDR1 SGHDT and CDR2 YYEEEE. The CDR3 loop reads CASSLEGQGRRETQYF. As DNA, the CDR3 is TGTGCCAGCAGCTTGGAGGGGCAGGGGAGGAGGGAGACCCAGTACTTC.

The rearrangement joins TRBV6-1 to TRBJ2-1; maybe TRBD1 (6 bases). The germline gives CDR1 MNHNS, CDR2 SASEGT. This CDR3 is 13 amino acids long. V was shortened by 7 bases and J by 5 bases, with 12 bases between the two germline ends. The CDR3 reads CASTSGTNNEQFF. The CDR3 bases are TGTGCCAGCACCTCCGGGACAAACAATGAGCAGTTCTTC.

The rearrangement uses TRBV5-1 and TRBJ2-7, with TRBD2 as a possible D gene (5 bases). Germline CDR1 reads SGHRS; CDR2 reads YFSETQ. V lost 5 bases to trimming and J lost 3 bases, with 18 bases between them. The CDR3 runs to 15 residues. The CDR3 DNA follows: TGCGCCAGCAGTTTTCAGGACGGGAAGGGCTACGAGCAGTACTTC. The encoded protein is CASSFQDGKGYEQYF.

In this sample, this clonotype turned up a few times. The chain recombines TRBV28 with TRBJ1-6, with 7 nucleotides matching TRBD1. Trimming at V came to 5 bases and at J to 7 bases, leaving 8 bases not matched to a gene. The CDR3 has 15 residues. Germline CDR1 MDHEN, CDR2 SYDVKM. Here the CDR3 DNA reads TGTGCCAGCAGTCAAACACAGGGGAACAATTCACCCCTCCACTTT. Its protein product is CASSQTQGNNSPLHF.

This clonotype turned up a few times. This sequence joins TRBV5-1 and TRBJ2-2, with 7 bases fitting TRBD1. The V gene end was trimmed by 6 bases and the J gene end by 1 base; junction bases not matched to a gene: 6. Germline loops: CDR1 SGHRS, CDR2 YFSETQ. This CDR3 is built from 15 residues. CDR3: CASIPGQLNTGELFF. In nucleotides, the CDR3 is TGCGCCAGCATTCCGGGACAGTTGAACACCGGGGAGCTGTTTTTT.

In this sample, this clonotype turned up many times. The chain couples TRBV5-6 to TRBJ2-1; D unclear. The CDR3 contains 17 residues. The germline CDR1 and CDR2 sequences are SGHDT and YYEEEE. V shed 0 bases and J shed 0 bases, with 13 bases lying between them. CDR3 residues: CASSLVGEVRSYNEQFF. The CDR3 DNA sequence: TGTGCCAGCAGCTTGGTTGGGGAAGTACGCTCCTACAATGAGCAGTTCTTC.

This clonotype has ten or more counts. The chain carries TRBV7-2 and TRBJ2-7; tentatively, D is TRBD1 (6 bases). The germline gives CDR1 SGHTA, CDR2 FQGNSA. CDR3 length: 13 amino acids. V was pared by 5 bases and J by 7 bases, with 15 bases between. The DNA of the CDR3 is TGTGCCAGCAGCATCGGGACACCCTGGGAGCAGTACTTC. It translates to CASSIGTPWEQYF.

V is TRBV28 and J is TRBJ1-6; the match to TRBD1 covers 10 bases. The V segment lost 6 bases and the J segment 5 bases; nucleotides outside the gene matches: 7. Germline CDR1 reads MDHEN; CDR2 reads SYDVKM. The CDR3 loop spans 16 amino acids. CDR3 protein: CASRSDRGRNNSPLHF. The CDR3, as DNA: TGTGCCAGCAGGTCTGACAGGGGGCGGAATAATTCACCCCTCCACTTT. Drawing the rest from reference TRBV28 and TRBJ1-6, the complete variable domain is DVKVTQSSRYLVKRTGEKVFLECVQDMDHENMFWYRQDPGLGLRLIYFSYDVKMKEKGDIPEGYSVSREKKERFSLILESASTNQTSMYLCASRSDRGRNNSPLHFGNGTRLTVT.

This clonotype was observed a handful of times. A junction boundary mismatches the germline segment, possibly from a read error. As DNA, the CDR3 is TGTGCCAGCAGCTCCCAGGAGACTAGCGGGGGGGCCTCTCGATTCTTC. Amino acid sequence: CASSSQETSGGASRFF. The rearrangement joins TRBV7-2 to TRBJ2-5; 14 positions agree with TRBD2. CDR1 and CDR2 from the germline V gene are SGHTA and FQGNSA. The CDR3 has 16 residues.

The sample holds a few counts of this clonotype. This rearrangement joins TRBV7-2 to TRBJ1-4, with 7 bases that match TRBD1. The CDR3 length is 13 residues. CDR1 is SGHTA, CDR2 FQGNSA, per germline. The trim removed 2 bases at V and 14 bases at J, leaving 8 bases unmatched. CDR3 amino acids: CASSLSPDRVLFF. The CDR3 DNA follows: TGTGCCAGCAGCTTATCCCCAGACAGGGTTCTGTTTTTT.

This clonotype showed up many times. This sequence joins TRBV29-1 and TRBJ2-3; D unresolved. V was pared by 5 bases and J by 7 bases, with 1 base between. Germline V gives CDR1 SQVTM, CDR2 ANQGSEA. There are 8 residues in the CDR3. This CDR3 is CSVNTQYF. The CDR3 DNA follows: TGCAGCGTTAATACGCAGTATTTT.

This clonotype appeared many times. The genes are TRBV20-1 and TRBJ1-2; 11 bases align to TRBD1. This CDR3 region has 12 residues. Per the germline V gene, CDR1 is DFQATT and CDR2 is SNEGSKA (reference sequence). V lost 5 bases and J lost 7; bases outside the gene matches: 3. DNA of the CDR3: TGCAGTGCTGGGGGACAGGGGGTTGGCTACACCTTC. It yields the protein CSAGGQGVGYTF.

This clonotype was counted only a few times. The CDR3 coding sequence is TGCGCCAGCCAACCTCCGGGGAATCAAGAGACCCAGTACTTC. It translates to CASQPPGNQETQYF. This chain uses TRBV5-1 with TRBJ2-5; a weak D match, TRBD2 (5 bases). CDR3 size: 14 residues. V lost 7 bases and J 2 bases, leaving 15 bases between the germline ends. Germline CDR1 is SGHRS and CDR2 is YFSETQ. Using reference TRBV5-1 and TRBJ2-5 for the parts outside the CDR3, the full variable domain is KAGVTQTPRYLIKTRGQQVTLSCSPISGHRSVSWYQQTPGQGLQFLFEYFSETQRNKGNFPGRFSGRQFSNSRSEMNVSTLELGDSALYLCASQPPGNQETQYFGPGTRLLVL.

The chain uses TRBV6-5 and TRBJ2-6, with D uncertain. The CDR3 has 15 amino acids. Germline V gene lookup returns CDR1 MNHEY and CDR2 SVGAGI. Trimming removed 7 bases from V and 0 bases from J, with 10 bases in between. Here the CDR3 reads CASIFINSGANVLTF. As DNA, the CDR3 is TGTGCCAGCATTTTTATCAACTCTGGGGCCAACGTCCTGACTTTC.

This clonotype was seen a handful of times. The CDR3 bases are TGCGCCAGCAGCCGGACCGATGGGAGACAAGAGACCCAGTACTTC. This translates into CASSRTDGRQETQYF. The chain has TRBV5-1 and TRBJ2-5; D is possibly TRBD2 (5 bases). The V end lost 4 bases, the J end lost 2 bases, and 15 bases lay between the germline ends. Germline CDR1 is SGHRS and CDR2 is YFSETQ. The CDR3 length is 15 residues.

The chain recombines TRBV12-3 or TRBV12-4 with TRBJ2-3; TRBD2 is a possible D gene (7 bases). The CDR3 runs to 16 residues. Trimming stripped 2 bases from V and 2 bases from J, with 14 bases between. The CDR3 region has the DNA TGTGCCAGCAGTTTAAGGGGGGGCGTGGTCACAGATACGCAGTATTTT. Its protein is CASSLRGGVVTDTQYF.